This section outlines one T cell receptor beta chain sequence together with its context. Its specificity is unknown. Germline V gene sequence: CDR1 WSHSY, CDR2 SAAADI. The CDR3 covers 15 residues. Trimming took 2 bases from V and 4 from J, leaving 14 bases between them. This entry comes from a study of cytomegalovirus exposure and HLA in healthy donors. General observations from the study: Analyses of presence and absence presupposed an approximately uniform sequencing depth across donors.

PCR amplification relied on 60 Vbeta primers (plus 13 Jbeta primers). Generated by immunoSEQ multiplex PCR, the TCRdb table keeps only in-frame clones and is missing some. The repertoire holds about 120,000 clones, with around 74% as singletons. The sequencing sample was made of PBMCs. This chain joins TRBV10-2 and TRBJ1-2; the D gene is possibly TRBD1 (5 bases). The TCR sequence derives from a man between 25 and 39 years old in good health and CMV-seropositive. The CDR3 DNA reads TGCGCCAGCAGTGAGAGGGGCAGTACTATCTATGGCTACACCTTC. Translation gives CASSERGSTIYGYTF.